These 27 T cell receptor beta chains were all obtained from the same sample, sequenced in a study of T cells in Graves' hyperthyroidism and ophthalmopathy (dated 2019 in TCRdb). Library generation was performed with multiplex PCR. These reads were obtained on an Illumina HiSeq 2000. TCR beta CDR3 regions were amplified from RNA transcripts. A first-round RT-PCR of the TCR CDR3 used the HTBI primer set with the Qiagen OneStep RT-PCR kit. TCRdb reanalyzed the raw reads on its own, using fastp at Q25 for trimming and MiXCR for clone calling, and kept in-frame beta chains. Under each unique CDR3 protein, matching rows form one entry showing the most common genes and DNA. This sample lists 550,000 to 600,000 distinct CDR3 sequences; about 14% were detected once. The ten largest make up less than 9% of the sample. Material for sequencing was blood. The receptors shown here come from a woman aged 18-29 years with Graves' ophthalmopathy.

This clonotype was recorded at least ten times. The chain couples TRBV6-2 or TRBV6-3 to TRBJ1-1, with TRBD1 identical over 10 bases. The germline gives CDR1 MNHEY, CDR2 SVGEGT. Trimming removed 7 bases from V and 5 bases from J; junction bases left unmatched: 10. The CDR3 covers 15 residues. The CDR3 region is CASIATGTGVTEAFF. The CDR3, as DNA: TGTGCCAGCATAGCTACCGGGACAGGGGTGACTGAAGCTTTCTTT.

Concerning this clonotype itself: This may stem from a read error, because a much larger clone lies one nucleotide away. As DNA, the CDR3 is TGTGCCAGCGGTGTGATGGATACGCAGTATTTT. Translating gives CASGVMDTQYF. The gene calls are TRBV2 and TRBJ2-3; no clear D gene. Germline V gene data show CDR1 as SNHLY and CDR2 as FYNNEI. CDR3 length: 11 amino acids. Trimming stripped 8 bases from V and 6 bases from J, with 9 bases between.

In this sample, this clonotype turned up many times. The chain employs TRBV7-9 and TRBJ2-1, with D maybe TRBD2 (6 bases). Germline V CDR1 and CDR2: SEHNR, FQNEAQ (reference sequence). V shed 6 bases and J shed 5 bases, with 14 bases lying between them. The CDR3 spans 14 residues. This CDR3 reads CASSLVGGHNEQFF. The CDR3 coding sequence is TGTGCCAGCAGTCTCGTGGGGGGACACAATGAGCAGTTCTTC.

The gene calls are TRBV19 and TRBJ1-2; maybe TRBD1 (6 bases). This CDR3 has 12 amino acids. Trimming removed 6 bases at V and 7 bases at J, with 12 bases between. CDR1 and CDR2 from the germline V gene are LNHDA and SQIVND (reference sequence). CDR3 protein: CASRTNRAGYTF. The DNA of the CDR3 is TGTGCCAGTAGAACAAACAGGGCTGGCTACACCTTC.

This clonotype was seen many times. A read error may account for a junction end that differs from germline. This chain's CDR3 is CASSQAPGNTIYF. The CDR3 DNA is TGTGCCAGCAGTCAAGCCCCCGGAAACACCATATATTTT. This sequence joins TRBV2 and TRBJ1-3; no firm D call. CDR1 and CDR2 (germline): SNHLY, FYNNEI. The CDR3 is 13 residues long.

Many counts were recorded for this clonotype. This chain uses TRBV24-1 with TRBJ1-5, with 7 bases matching TRBD1. The CDR3 contains 17 residues. Trimming took 3 bases from V and 1 from J; bases not matched to a gene: 8. The germline gives CDR1 KGHDR, CDR2 SFDVKD. The CDR3 bases are TGTGCCACCAGTGATGATGACAGGGAGGCAAGCAATCAGCCCCAGCATTTT. Translated: CATSDDDREASNQPQHF.

This clonotype was recorded at least ten times. This chain joins TRBV5-1 and TRBJ2-7; D gene unclear. Germline V gene sequence: CDR1 SGHRS, CDR2 YFSETQ. V lost 2 bases, J lost 0 bases, and 12 bases lay in between. The CDR3 spans 15 residues. The CDR3 protein is CASSFRTDPSYEQYF. The CDR3 bases are TGCGCCAGCAGCTTCCGCACAGATCCCTCCTACGAGCAGTACTTC.

This clonotype was detected many times. The V and J genes are TRBV28 and TRBJ2-6, with D possibly being TRBD2 (5 bases). Deletions cut 9 bases from V and 2 bases from J, with 8 bases between. Germline values: CDR1 MDHEN, CDR2 SYDVKM. The CDR3 extends over 13 amino acids. The CDR3 sequence: CASRRPGANVLTF. CDR3 DNA sequence: TGTGCCAGTAGGAGGCCTGGGGCCAACGTCCTGACTTTC.

In this sample, this clonotype turned up many times. In nucleotides, the CDR3 is TGTGCCTGGACCCGGACAGGGGGGTCCGGCGAGCAGTACTTC. This codes for CAWTRTGGSGEQYF. The chain couples TRBV30 to TRBJ2-7; the match to TRBD1 covers 10 bases. The trim removed 4 bases at V and 6 bases at J, leaving 9 bases unmatched. CDR1 and CDR2 from the germline V gene are GTSNPN and SVGIG (reference sequence). This CDR3 is 14 amino acids long.

The sample holds many counts of this clonotype. The V and J genes are TRBV12-5 and TRBJ2-7; TRBD2 might be the D (6 bases). The CDR3 is 18 residues long. Per germline, CDR1 LGHNT and CDR2 FRNRAP. Trimming took 0 bases from V and 5 from J, leaving 23 bases between them. CDR3 nucleotide sequence: TGTGCTAGTGGTTTGGTAGCGGGTTCGGCTGAGTGGAAAGACGAGCAGTACTTC. Residues: CASGLVAGSAEWKDEQYF.

This clonotype was observed once. The chain recombines TRBV28 with TRBJ2-1; a weak D match, TRBD1 (7 bases). The CDR3 is 15 residues long. V was cut by 7 bases and J by 11 bases, with 24 bases left in between. Per the germline V gene, CDR1 is MDHEN and CDR2 is SYDVKM. The CDR3 region is CASTGARGQGDQQFF. The CDR3 region has the DNA TGTGCCAGCACTGGCGCGCGGGGTCAGGGGGATCAGCAGTTCTTC.

This clonotype has a count of ten or more. V and J are TRBV12-3 or TRBV12-4 and TRBJ2-5; TRBD1 is a possible D gene (5 bases). Between the trimmed V and J ends, which lost 5 bases and 1 base, there was a span of 11 bases. The CDR3 is made up of 14 amino acids. The DNA of the CDR3 is TGTGCCAGCAGTCCACAGGTTCTCCAAGAGACCCAGTACTTC. It specifies CASSPQVLQETQYF.

This clonotype was seen repeatedly, ten times or more. The chain is built from TRBV5-1 and TRBJ2-5; D may correspond to TRBD1 or TRBD2 (6 bases each). Deletions cut 0 bases from V and 1 base from J, with 10 bases between. Germline V gives CDR1 SGHRS, CDR2 YFSETQ. The CDR3 length is 15 residues. DNA for the CDR3: TGCGCCAGCAGCTTGGCCTGGGGGGCCCAAGAGACCCAGTACTTC. Translation gives CASSLAWGAQETQYF.

Many counts were recorded for this clonotype. The chain has TRBV11-3 and TRBJ2-2; 9 bases are a match to TRBD1. The V segment lost 1 base and the J segment 0 bases; nucleotides outside the gene matches: 0. Germline loops: CDR1 SGHNT, CDR2 YENEEA. This CDR3 spans 16 amino acids. The CDR3 loop is CASSLGDRANTGELFF. The CDR3 DNA sequence: TGTGCCAGCAGCTTAGGGGACAGGGCGAACACCGGGGAGCTGTTTTTT.

The genes are TRBV11-3 and TRBJ2-1; D possibly uses TRBD1 or TRBD2 (5 bases each). Per the germline V gene, CDR1 is SGHNT and CDR2 is YENEEA. This CDR3 has 13 residues. V was pared by 2 bases and J by 9 bases, with 11 bases between. In DNA form, the CDR3 reads TGTGCCAGCAGCTTAACTAGAAGGGGTGAGCAGTTCTTC. Its translation: CASSLTRRGEQFF.

There are many counts of this clonotype. This chain joins TRBV20-1 and TRBJ1-1; weak D call: TRBD1 (6 bases). CDR3 length: 14 amino acids. Between the trimmed V and J ends, which lost 2 bases and 3 bases, there was a span of 13 bases. Germline V CDR1 and CDR2: DFQATT, SNEGSKA (reference sequence). The CDR3 loop is CSARRGALDTEAFF. For the CDR3, the DNA is TGCAGTGCTAGAAGGGGGGCTTTGGACACTGAAGCTTTCTTT.

This clonotype was observed a handful of times. V is TRBV7-9 and J is TRBJ1-2, with 9 bases aligning to TRBD1. With 1 base clipped from V and 3 bases from J, the junction kept 9 bases outside the gene matches. There are 17 residues in the CDR3. Looked up from germline, CDR1 is SEHNR and CDR2 is FQNEAQ (reference sequence). CDR3 bases: TGTGCCAGCAGCTTAGTGGGACAGGGAGTAAGCGACTATGGCTACACCTTC. Its translation: CASSLVGQGVSDYGYTF.

This clonotype appeared a few times. V usage is TRBV20-1 and J usage is TRBJ1-5, with no clear D. Looked up from germline, CDR1 is DFQATT and CDR2 is SNEGSKA (reference sequence). This CDR3 comprises 14 residues. V was pared by 3 bases and J by 1 base, with 10 bases between. In DNA, the CDR3 is TGCAGTGCTAGCGGCCAGTTGAGCAATCAGCCCCAGCATTTT. Its translation is CSASGQLSNQPQHF.

This chain uses TRBV9 with TRBJ1-4, with TRBD1 as a possible D gene (5 bases). The CDR3 consists of 14 residues. Germline V gives CDR1 SGDLS, CDR2 YYNGEE. V was cut by 4 bases and J by 7 bases, with 14 bases left in between. In nucleotides, the CDR3 is TGTGCCAGCAGCCTTGGGGGTATCGGTGAAAAACTGTTTTTT. Encoded protein: CASSLGGIGEKLFF.

This clonotype has ten or more counts. J is TRBJ1-4 and V is TRBV6-1; 7 positions match TRBD1. The CDR3 runs to 13 residues. V shed 7 bases, J shed 5 bases, and the junction held 4 bases outside the gene matches. The germline V gene has CDR1 MNHNS and CDR2 SASEGT. CDR3 DNA sequence: TGTGCCAGCACGGGACAGATCAATGAAAAACTGTTTTTT. Its protein product is CASTGQINEKLFF.

This CDR3 reads CASSPPRGGNYNEQFF. The DNA of the CDR3 is TGCGCCAGCAGCCCTCCGCGGGGGGGGAACTACAATGAGCAGTTCTTC. This chain connects TRBV4-1 to TRBJ2-1, with 9 nucleotides matching TRBD2. Germline lookup yields CDR1 MGHRA and CDR2 YSYEKL. J gave up 3 bases and V 4 bases, and 7 bases lay outside the gene matches. The CDR3 runs 16 residues.

This clonotype was observed once. The genes are TRBV11-2 and TRBJ2-1; 11 positions agree with TRBD2. CDR3 length: 15 residues. CDR1 SGHAT and CDR2 FQNNGV come from the germline V gene. V was clipped by 5 bases and J by 2 bases; unmatched bases: 2. CDR3 protein: CASSKTSGTYNEQFF. The CDR3 coding sequence is TGTGCCAGCAGCAAGACTAGCGGGACCTACAATGAGCAGTTCTTC.

The sample holds many counts of this clonotype. CDR3 DNA: TGTGCCAGCAGTCCTCTCTATGGCTCAGATACGCAGTATTTT. Translation gives CASSPLYGSDTQYF. The chain links TRBV12-3 or TRBV12-4 to TRBJ2-3; D is unresolved. The ends were cut back, 5 bases at V and 4 bases at J, with 13 bases in the middle. This CDR3 has 14 amino acids.

This clonotype came up many times. This chain links TRBV28 with TRBJ2-1; D ambiguous. V lost 1 base, J lost 5 bases, and 9 bases lay in between. The length of the CDR3 is 14 residues. Per the germline V gene, CDR1 is MDHEN and CDR2 is SYDVKM. CDR3 loop: CASSLSNTHNEQFF. Here the CDR3 DNA reads TGTGCCAGCAGTTTATCAAACACACACAATGAGCAGTTCTTC. Together with reference TRBV28 and TRBJ2-1, the CDR3 gives the full variable domain: DVKVTQSSRYLVKRTGEKVFLECVQDMDHENMFWYRQDPGLGLRLIYFSYDVKMKEKGDIPEGYSVSREKKERFSLILESASTNQTSMYLCASSLSNTHNEQFFGPGTRLTVL.

This clonotype was seen repeatedly, ten times or more. The genes are TRBV12-3 or TRBV12-4 and TRBJ1-1; D gene unclear. The V end was cut by 0 bases, the J end by 3 bases, with 8 bases between. The CDR3 is 14 residues long. The CDR3 sequence is CASSLASSDTEAFF. The CDR3 region has the DNA TGTGCCAGCAGTTTAGCCAGTAGTGACACTGAAGCTTTCTTT.

At least ten counts were recorded for this clonotype. This sequence joins TRBV20-1 and TRBJ2-7; either TRBD1 or TRBD2 may fit D (6 bases each). The germline V gene encodes CDR1 DFQATT and CDR2 SNEGSKA (reference sequence). The CDR3 has 11 amino acids. Trimming left V 6 bases short and J 2 bases short, with 8 bases between. The CDR3 bases are TGCAGTGCAGGGGGGACCTACGAGCAGTACTTC. This sequence encodes CSAGGTYEQYF.

This clonotype was found many times. The chain employs TRBV13 and TRBJ1-1; possibly TRBD1 for D (5 bases). The V and J ends lost 4 bases and 5 bases respectively, with 11 bases between them. There are 13 residues in the CDR3. The germline V gene has CDR1 PRHDT and CDR2 FYEKMQ (reference sequence). CDR3 DNA: TGTGCCAGCAGCTCGAGGGACCGGACTGAAGCTTTCTTT. It encodes CASSSRDRTEAFF.